This T cell receptor beta chain was observed in a study of cytomegalovirus exposure and HLA in healthy donors. Study context: Earlier, fewer than 130 million unique TCR beta sequences were recovered from 200 million or so T cells by an analysis. The study, taken as a whole, reports: In vitro checks showed that three CMV-associated chains really do target CMV antigens. With later analysis, a missense DCLRE1C variant became linked to TCR beta V- and J-gene trimming.

Germline V gives CDR1 SGHDT, CDR2 YYEEEE. This CDR3 is 17 amino acids long. V dropped 2 bases and J dropped 2; count of bases not matched to a gene: 13. Concerning this clone itself: Its specificity is not known.

Use of 60 Vbeta and 13 Jbeta primers characterized the PCR. TCRdb's copy holds only in-frame clones and misses some; the assay was immunoSEQ multiplex PCR. This sample has about 150,000 clones; about 79% occur once, and the top ten carry approximately 6.5%. The genes are TRBV5-6 and TRBJ2-7, with 7 bases matching TRBD2. The specimen was PBMCs. The TCR sequence derives from a man aged 50-60 years in good health and CMV-seropositive. CDR3 sequence (DNA): TGTGCCAGCAGCTTTAGAGCGGGACCCCCACCCCCCTACGAGCAGTACGTC. Protein product: CASSFRAGPPPPYEQYV.